The T cell receptor beta chain under discussion was sequenced for a study of blood T cell repertoires in COVID-19. The wider study: Specimens from acute and convalescent COVID-19 originated in the United States, Italy and Spain.

CDR3 length: 16 residues. Germline-derived CDR1 and CDR2 are MDHEN and SYDVKM. Trimming removed 5 bases from V and 5 bases from J; junction bases left unmatched: 9. In the original processing: Amplifying reference gene primers gave estimates of nucleated cell counts. Profiling relied on immunoSEQ multiplex PCR, and the TCRdb table lists in-frame clones only, not all of them. Clone size and the V and J calls come from that table; the DNA yielded D and trimming. The repertoire consists of about 210,000 clones, with 70% to 90% occurring once and the leading ten covering less than 5.5%. This clone was counted ten times or more.

The sequencing input was peripheral blood. J is TRBJ1-5 and V is TRBV28; 10 bases fit TRBD1. The receptor comes from a woman older than 75 with acute or convalescent COVID-19. The CDR3 loop reads CASSDAGQGDYQPQHF. CDR3 coding DNA: TGTGCCAGCAGTGACGCCGGACAGGGGGATTATCAGCCCCAGCATTTT.